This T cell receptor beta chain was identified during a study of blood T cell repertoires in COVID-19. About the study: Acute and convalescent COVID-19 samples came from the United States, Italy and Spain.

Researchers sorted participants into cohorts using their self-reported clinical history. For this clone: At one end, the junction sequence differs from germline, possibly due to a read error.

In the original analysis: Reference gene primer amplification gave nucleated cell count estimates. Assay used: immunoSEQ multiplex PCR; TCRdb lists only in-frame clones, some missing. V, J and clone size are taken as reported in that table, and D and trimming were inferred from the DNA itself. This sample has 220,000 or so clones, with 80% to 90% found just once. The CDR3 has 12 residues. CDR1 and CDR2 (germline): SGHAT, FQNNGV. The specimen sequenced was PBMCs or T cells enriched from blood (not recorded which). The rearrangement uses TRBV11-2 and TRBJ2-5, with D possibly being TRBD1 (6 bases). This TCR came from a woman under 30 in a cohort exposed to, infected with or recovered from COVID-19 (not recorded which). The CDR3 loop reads CASSSPGQELDF. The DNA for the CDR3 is TGTGCCAGCAGCTCCCCGGGACAAGAATTGGACTTC.